The 5 T cell receptor beta chains below were found in one sample sequenced in a study of T cell changes during pregnancy in multiple sclerosis. Assay: immunoSEQ multiplex PCR; the TCRdb copy retains only in-frame clones and omits some. The sample shows over 45,000 clones, 90% of them seen only once. This sample comprised peripheral blood, obtained in the first trimester of pregnancy. The receptors here all came from a female donor in good health, enrolled as a control in a pregnancy study.

In the case of this clone: Mismatch with germline at one junction end may stem from a read error. This sequence joins TRBV27 and TRBJ2-1, with a possible D match to TRBD2 (5 bases). CDR3 length: 13 amino acids. CDR1 MNHEY and CDR2 SMNVEV come from the germline V gene (reference sequence). The CDR3 loop is CASSGISFNEQFF. The CDR3 DNA reads TGTGCCAGCAGCGGGATTTCCTTCAATGAGCAGTTCTTC.

The chain has TRBV18 and TRBJ1-3, with a weak D call TRBD1 (6 bases). Trimming shortened V by 5 bases and J by 4 bases, and 9 bases separated the two germline ends. The CDR3 has 13 amino acids. Germline V gene sequence: CDR1 KGHSH, CDR2 LQKENI. The CDR3 sequence: CASSGGFGNTIYF. CDR3 DNA sequence: TGTGCCAGCTCAGGGGGCTTCGGAAACACCATATATTTT.

The chain uses TRBV6-4 and TRBJ1-1; no clear D gene. This CDR3 is 13 amino acids long. Germline-derived CDR1 and CDR2 are MRHNA and SNTAGT. V dropped 4 bases and J dropped 1 base, with 7 bases sitting between them. CDR3 protein: CASSVTENTEAFF. The CDR3 DNA follows: TGTGCCAGCAGTGTAACAGAGAACACTGAAGCTTTCTTT.

The chain employs TRBV7-6 and TRBJ1-2, with 8 bases lining up with TRBD1. Per the germline V gene, CDR1 is SGHVS and CDR2 is FNYEAQ. The length of the CDR3 is 17 residues. V shed 3 bases, J shed 7 bases, and the junction held 16 bases outside the gene matches. The CDR3 DNA sequence: TGTGCCAGCAGCTTCGGGGTCCTTGGACAGGGACGTAGTGGCTACACCTTC. This encodes CASSFGVLGQGRSGYTF.

In nucleotides, the CDR3 is TGCAGCGTTGTATACTCCGGGGAGGGGGACGAGCAGTACTTC. Its protein is CSVVYSGEGDEQYF. J is TRBJ2-7 and V is TRBV29-1; a weak D match, TRBD2 (7 bases). Germline values: CDR1 SQVTM, CDR2 ANQGSEA. V lost 4 bases and J 5 bases, leaving 18 bases between the germline ends. The CDR3 has 14 amino acids.